This entry describes one T cell receptor (beta chain). Its antigen is unidentified. The germline gives CDR1 WSHSY, CDR2 SAAADI. V was pared by 0 bases and J by 6 bases, with 6 bases of the junction left unmatched. The CDR3 loop spans 17 amino acids. Using immunoSEQ multiplex PCR, the repertoire was profiled, and TCRdb retains in-frame clones only, with some absent. The table shows 50,000 or so clones, with around 90% occurring only once. The record originates from a study of cytomegalovirus exposure and HLA in healthy donors. Study as a whole: The approximately 120 validation repertoires were reported in a later analysis to have been generated on the same platform as the approximately 700 first-cohort repertoires.

General study points: Rare sequences made up most TCRs, while some public TCRs were found in many donors. First-cohort TCR clusters were later found to tend to co-occur in the 120 or so validation repertoires. The study labeled about 160 TCR beta chains cytomegalovirus-associated.

The chain joins TRBV10-2 to TRBJ2-1; TRBD2 aligns across 12 bases. The clonotype was recovered from a woman aged 25 to 39 in good health and CMV-seronegative. The specimen sequenced was PBMCs. The CDR3 DNA sequence: TGCGCCAGCAGTGAGTCGAATCTAGCGGGAGGGAGCAATGAGCAGTTCTTC. Amino acids: CASSESNLAGGSNEQFF.